The 10 T cell receptor beta chains in this list originate from one sample, sequenced in a study of T cell repertoires in cytomegalovirus infection. TCRdb re-derived calls from the reads in MiXCR, one entry per CDR3 protein. The sample lists fewer than 300,000 distinct CDR3 sequences; 20% to 30% were seen once. Sequencing input: PBMCs. The receptors originated from a human donor in good health (CMV status not recorded). Some clones in this sample may be carry-over from other donors' samples.

The CDR3 DNA sequence: TGTGCCAGCAGCCCTGGGACGGAACTTCGCTATGGCTACACCTTC. Protein product: CASSPGTELRYGYTF. The chain carries TRBV7-9 and TRBJ1-2; a weak D match, TRBD1 (5 bases). Germline CDR1 is SEHNR and CDR2 is FQNEAQ (reference sequence). V dropped 5 bases and J dropped 4 bases, with 17 bases sitting between them. The CDR3 is 15 amino acids. The full variable domain, with the rest looked up from reference TRBV7-9 and TRBJ1-2, is DTGVSQNPRHKITKRGQNVTFRCDPISEHNRLYWYRQTLGQGPEFLTYFQNEAQLEKSRLLSDRFSAERPKGSFSTLEIQRTEQGDSAMYLCASSPGTELRYGYTFGSGTRLTVV.

This clonotype was seen a few times. V gene TRBV29-1 combines with J gene TRBJ1-1; D is undetermined. CDR3 length equals 14 residues. Trimming took off 4 bases at V and 3 bases at J, with 15 bases between the two ends. From germline, CDR1 is SQVTM and CDR2 ANQGSEA. For the CDR3, the DNA is TGCAGCGTTGTGGGGAGGTATTCGGACACTGAAGCTTTCTTT. Encoded protein: CSVVGRYSDTEAFF.

This clonotype was counted many times. The V gene is TRBV7-9, the J gene TRBJ1-2; a possible D gene is TRBD1 (6 bases). Trimming cost V 0 bases and J 3 bases, with 14 bases left between them. The CDR3 contains 16 residues. Per germline, CDR1 SEHNR and CDR2 FQNEAQ (reference sequence). CDR3 residues: CASSLAGNRDDYGYTF. The CDR3 DNA is TGTGCCAGCAGCTTAGCAGGGAACAGGGATGACTATGGCTACACCTTC.

The CDR3 coding sequence is TGTGCCAGCATCTCAACCTCTGGAAACACCATATATTTT. Its translation is CASISTSGNTIYF. The chain carries TRBV28 and TRBJ1-3, with unresolved D. The germline V and J ends were trimmed by 7 bases and 0 bases, with 7 bases remaining between them. CDR3 length: 13 residues. CDR1 and CDR2 (germline): MDHEN, SYDVKM.

This clonotype was counted at least ten times. The rearrangement links TRBV27 to TRBJ1-5, with 9 nucleotides matching TRBD1. Germline V gene data show CDR1 as MNHEY and CDR2 as SMNVEV (reference sequence). The V gene end was trimmed by 6 bases and the J gene end by 2 bases; junction bases not matched to a gene: 5. The CDR3 contains 15 residues. The DNA of the CDR3 is TGTGCCAGCAGCCGGAACAGGGGGCGCAATCAGCCCCAGCATTTT. This codes for CASSRNRGRNQPQHF.

This clonotype occurred many times. The chain joins TRBV7-6 to TRBJ2-5, with 8 bases fitting TRBD2. The CDR3 has 15 amino acids. J lost 5 bases, V lost 7 bases, and 12 bases had no gene match. Germline-derived CDR1 and CDR2 are SGHVS and FNYEAQ. CDR3 nucleotides: TGTGCCAGCACCCCGCATCGGGCGGGAGGTGAGACCCAGTACTTC. Protein sequence: CASTPHRAGGETQYF.

The genes are TRBV25-1 and TRBJ2-5; perhaps TRBD1 as D (5 bases). The length of the CDR3 is 13 residues. CDR1 and CDR2 from the germline V gene are MGHDK and SYGVNS. Trimming cost V 3 bases and J 6 bases, with 11 bases left between them. CDR3 DNA sequence: TGTGCCAGCAGTGACGGTCAGGGCCAGACCCAGTACTTC. This gives the protein CASSDGQGQTQYF.

For this clonotype: At one boundary the junction diverges from the germline segment, which might be a read error. The chain joins TRBV29-1 to TRBJ1-2, with 7 bases that match TRBD1. Per germline, CDR1 SQVTM and CDR2 ANQGSEA. CDR3 size: 14 residues. CDR3 sequence: CSAETGALSYGYTF. The CDR3 region has the DNA TGCAGCGCTGAAACAGGGGCCCTGAGCTATGGCTACACCTTC.

CDR3 nucleotide sequence: TGTGCCAGCAGCCCCGATGGTCACAGGGGAACTGAAGCTTTCTTT. This translates into CASSPDGHRGTEAFF. The chain recombines TRBV7-3 with TRBJ1-1; TRBD1 matches 7 bases. V gave up 5 bases and J gave up 5 bases; unmatched junction bases: 11. This CDR3 contains 15 residues. Germline V gene data show CDR1 as SGHTA and CDR2 as FQGTGA.

A few counts support this clonotype. The V and J genes are TRBV11-3 and TRBJ2-3, with D uncertain. The CDR3 spans 13 residues. Trimming cost V 7 bases and J 2 bases, with 10 bases left between them. The V gene's germline CDR1 is SGHNT and CDR2 YENEEA. The DNA for the CDR3 is TGTGCCAGCAAGCGAGACACCACAGATACGCAGTATTTT. Residues: CASKRDTTDTQYF.